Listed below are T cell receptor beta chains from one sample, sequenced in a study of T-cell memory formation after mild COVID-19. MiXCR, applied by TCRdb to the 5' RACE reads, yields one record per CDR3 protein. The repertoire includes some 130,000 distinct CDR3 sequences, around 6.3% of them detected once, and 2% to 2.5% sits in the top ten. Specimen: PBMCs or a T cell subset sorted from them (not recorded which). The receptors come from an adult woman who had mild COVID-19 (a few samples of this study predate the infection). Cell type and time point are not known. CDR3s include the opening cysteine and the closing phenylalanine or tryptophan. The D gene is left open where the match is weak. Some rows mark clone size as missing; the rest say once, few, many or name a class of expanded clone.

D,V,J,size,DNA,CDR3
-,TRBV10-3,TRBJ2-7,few,TGTGCCATCAGTGAAGCTAGGGAGTCCTACGAGCAGTACTTC,CAISEARESYEQYF
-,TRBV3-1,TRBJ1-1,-,TGTGCCAGCAGCCGAGAAAGTAGGGCGAACACTGAAGCTTTCTTT,CASSRESRANTEAFF
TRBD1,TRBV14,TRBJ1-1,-,TGTGCCAGCAGCCAAGTGACAGGGGTTTTGAACACTGAAGCTTTCTTT,CASSQVTGVLNTEAFF
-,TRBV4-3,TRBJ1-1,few,TGCGCCAGCAGCCAAGACCCCCAAGCAAAGAACACTGAAGCTTTCTTT,CASSQDPQAKNTEAFF
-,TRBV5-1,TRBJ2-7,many,TGCGCCAGCAGCTCGAAGGTGGGCCTTTACGAGCAGTACTTC,CASSSKVGLYEQYF
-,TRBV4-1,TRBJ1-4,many,TGCGCCAGCAGCCAAGAGTCCAGGGGAAGAGGAACTAATGAAAAACTGTTTTTT,CASSQESRGRGTNEKLFF
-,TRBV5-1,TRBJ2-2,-,TGCGCCAGCAGCTTTGGAGGGACAGTAAACACCGGGGAGCTGTTTTTT,CASSFGGTVNTGELFF
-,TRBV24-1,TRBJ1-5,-,TGTGCCACCAGTGACCCAGGGTCCCCCAATCAGCCCCAGCATTTT,CATSDPGSPNQPQHF
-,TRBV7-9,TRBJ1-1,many,TGTGCCAGCAGCTTAGTTTGGGGACATCACACTGAAGCTTTCTTT,CASSLVWGHHTEAFF
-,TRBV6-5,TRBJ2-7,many,TGTGCCAGCAGTTACGCGACAGCCCCCTACGAGCAGTACTTC,CASSYATAPYEQYF
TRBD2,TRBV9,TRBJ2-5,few,TGTGCCAGCAGCGTAGTGCGTACGCCTCAGTACGGGACTAGCGGGAGGGCCGGAAAAGAGACCCAGTACTTC,CASSVVRTPQYGTSGRAGKETQYF